The entry that follows covers one T cell receptor (beta chain) sequence. Its target is not known. Treatment indicated: roughly 11-day PBMC culture with coronavirus spike peptide pools or control peptides (ViraFEST assay). Peptide pool stimulation in ViraFEST expanded antigen-specific T cells, whose TCRs were then sequenced. This record belongs to a study of vaccination and CD4 T cells after COVID-19. Looking at the study overall: Convalescent persons amounted to six males plus four females, two of whom were Hispanic.

Unmatched junction bases numbered 6, after V lost 2 bases and J lost 5 bases. This CDR3 has 16 amino acids. Germline CDR1 reads SGHRS; CDR2 reads YFSETQ. Cultured CD4+ T-cell DNA underwent Oncomine TCR Beta short-read sequencing. Each CDR3 protein is one row after TCRdb ran MiXCR on the PCR reads. The sample lists some 13,000 distinct CDR3 sequences, around 40% occurring once. The V and J genes are TRBV5-1 and TRBJ2-1; 11 bases are shared with TRBD2. Sequencing used CD4+ T cells from blood, cultured in vitro. This receptor was identified in a human donor who had recovered from COVID-19. CDR3 in amino acids: CASSFNSGGADNEQFF. As DNA, the CDR3 is TGCGCCAGCAGCTTTAATAGCGGGGGGGCAGACAATGAGCAGTTCTTC.